The next 5 T cell receptor beta chains were all read from a single sample in a study of cytomegalovirus exposure and HLA in healthy donors. In the PCR, 60 Vbeta and 13 Jbeta primers were used. Some clones are missing from TCRdb's copy, which holds only in-frame ones; the method was immunoSEQ multiplex PCR. The profile shows over 150,000 clones, more than 80% of them singletons. The sequencing input was PBMCs. Receptor source: a male donor in good health and CMV-seronegative.

The J gene is TRBJ1-1, the V gene TRBV30; no reliable D call. CDR1 and CDR2 (germline): GTSNPN, SVGIG (reference sequence). The CDR3 length is 13 residues. The V end was cut by 0 bases, the J end by 3 bases, with 8 bases between. This chain's CDR3 is CAWSVRVDTEAFF. In DNA, the CDR3 is TGTGCCTGGAGTGTCCGGGTTGACACTGAAGCTTTCTTT.

V is TRBV7-8 and J is TRBJ2-3; D perhaps matches TRBD2 (5 bases). Trimming stripped 5 bases from V and 4 bases from J, with 22 bases between. Germline V CDR1 and CDR2: SGHVS, FQNEAQ. This CDR3 comprises 17 residues. This chain's CDR3 is CASSKHPSTESADTQYF. CDR3 in DNA: TGTGCCAGCAGCAAACACCCTAGCACAGAGAGTGCAGATACGCAGTATTTT. The entire variable domain, with the rest obtained from reference TRBV7-8 and TRBJ2-3, is as follows: GAGVSQSPRYKVAKRGQDVALRCDPISGHVSLFWYQQALGQGPEFLTYFQNEAQLDKSGLPSDRFFAERPEGSVSTLKIQRTQQEDSAVYLCASSKHPSTESADTQYFGPGTRLTVL.

V and J are TRBV15 and TRBJ2-1, with D perhaps TRBD2 (6 bases). Per germline, CDR1 LNHNV and CDR2 YYDKDF (reference sequence). V was shortened by 5 bases and J by 4 bases, with 12 bases between the two germline ends. There are 14 residues in the CDR3. The CDR3: CATSLTGDYNEQFF. The CDR3 DNA sequence: TGTGCCACCAGCTTGACGGGGGATTACAATGAGCAGTTCTTC. The full variable domain, completed using reference TRBV15 and TRBJ2-1, is DAMVIQNPRYQVTQFGKPVTLSCSQTLNHNVMYWYQQKSSQAPKLLFHYYDKDFNNEADTPDNFQSRRPNTSFCFLDIRSPGLGDTAMYLCATSLTGDYNEQFFGPGTRLTVL.

This clone appeared a single time. This sequence joins TRBV9 and TRBJ2-1, with TRBD2 identical over 16 bases. Per germline, CDR1 SGDLS and CDR2 YYNGEE. Trimming took 3 bases from V and 6 from J; bases not matched to a gene: 3. The CDR3 runs to 16 residues. The CDR3: CASSGGTSGRANEQFF. For the CDR3, the DNA is TGTGCCAGCAGCGGGGGGACTAGCGGGAGGGCCAATGAGCAGTTCTTC.

This clone was recorded once. V and J are TRBV4-3 and TRBJ2-1; 7 positions agree with TRBD2. In germline, CDR1 is LGHNA, CDR2 YSLEER. V dropped 4 bases and J dropped 9; count of bases not matched to a gene: 6. The CDR3 length is 13 residues. The CDR3 loop reads CASSRRGDGEQFF. As DNA, the CDR3 is TGCGCCAGCAGCCGCCGGGGGGATGGTGAGCAGTTCTTC.